The 18 T cell receptor beta chains presented below share a single source sample, sequenced in a study of shared clonotypes between healthy human individuals. Libraries were prepared by immunoSEQ multiplex PCR; TCRdb keeps only in-frame clonotypes and omits some of them. Among hundreds of thousands of clones listed, less than 96% were seen once. What was sequenced was naive CD4+ T cells sorted from blood. Subset: CD45RA+ positively selected. These receptors were taken from a woman aged 25 to 39 in good health.

This chain joins TRBV5-1 and TRBJ2-2; the D is unclear. Germline lookup yields CDR1 SGHRS and CDR2 YFSETQ. CDR3 length: 15 residues. Trimming took 0 bases from V and 4 from J, leaving 10 bases between them. CDR3 DNA: TGCGCCAGCAGCTTGGAGGCGACGAGCACCGGGGAGCTGTTTTTT. Translating gives CASSLEATSTGELFF.

This clone was counted once. V gene TRBV27 combines with J gene TRBJ1-1, with D hard to call. The CDR3 spans 13 residues. In germline, CDR1 is MNHEY, CDR2 SMNVEV (reference sequence). V lost 6 bases, J lost 4 bases, and 12 bases lay in between. CDR3 sequence reads: CASRSTSGTEAFF. The CDR3 DNA reads as TGTGCCAGCAGGTCTACCTCGGGCACTGAAGCTTTCTTT.

The chain combines TRBV7-8 with TRBJ2-3, with 7 bases matching TRBD2. Germline V gene data show CDR1 as SGHVS and CDR2 as FQNEAQ. Unmatched junction bases numbered 3, after V lost 5 bases and J lost 4 bases. CDR3 length: 13 residues. CDR3 residues: CASSQGLADTQYF. CDR3 in DNA: TGTGCCAGCAGCCAAGGACTAGCAGATACGCAGTATTTT.

This chain links TRBV28 with TRBJ2-5; D uncertain. The germline V gene has CDR1 MDHEN and CDR2 SYDVKM. CDR3 length: 12 residues. Trimming took off 6 bases at V and 11 bases at J, with 16 bases between the two ends. CDR3 DNA: TGTGCCAGCAGCCTCGCCCGCCTGGAGCAGTACTTC. It encodes CASSLARLEQYF.

The gene calls are TRBV6-1 and TRBJ2-3, with 12 bases that match TRBD2. CDR3 length equals 15 residues. CDR1 MNHNS and CDR2 SASEGT come from the germline V gene. V shed 7 bases, J shed 3 bases, and the junction held 5 bases outside the gene matches. The CDR3 coding sequence is TGTGCCAGCAAGCGACTAGCGGGAGTAACAGATACGCAGTATTTT. This gives the protein CASKRLAGVTDTQYF.

The rearrangement links TRBV7-3 to TRBJ1-1; D unresolved. This CDR3 has 14 residues. Per germline, CDR1 SGHTA and CDR2 FQGTGA. The germline V and J ends were trimmed by 3 bases and 4 bases, with 12 bases remaining between them. In nucleotides, the CDR3 is TGTGCCAGCAGCTTCGACGCCCTGGGCACTGAAGCTTTCTTT. This gives the protein CASSFDALGTEAFF.

The chain joins TRBV6-5 to TRBJ1-2; TRBD1 might be the D (6 bases). V was trimmed by 0 bases and J by 7 bases, leaving 12 bases between them. This CDR3 is built from 14 residues. CDR1 is MNHEY, CDR2 SVGAGI, per germline. CDR3 region: CASSYSGRGGGYTF. The CDR3 nucleotides read TGTGCCAGCAGTTACTCGGGCAGGGGAGGTGGCTACACCTTC.

This sequence joins TRBV18 and TRBJ2-1, with 8 bases aligning to TRBD1. The CDR3 covers 15 residues. CDR1 KGHSH and CDR2 LQKENI come from the germline V gene. Trimming took 4 bases from V and 1 from J; bases not matched to a gene: 3. CDR3 protein: CASSQRTGSYNEQFF. CDR3 DNA: TGTGCCAGCTCACAGCGGACAGGGTCCTACAATGAGCAGTTCTTC. Full variable domain (outside the CDR3, taken from reference TRBV18 and TRBJ2-1): NAGVMQNPRHLVRRRGQEARLRCSPMKGHSHVYWYRQLPEEGLKFMVYLQKENIIDESGMPKERFSAEFPKEGPSILRIQQVVRGDSAAYFCASSQRTGSYNEQFFGPGTRLTVL.

This chain connects TRBV28 to TRBJ2-7; D might be TRBD2 (5 bases). This CDR3 spans 15 amino acids. Germline CDR1 MDHEN, CDR2 SYDVKM. V lost 3 bases to trimming and J lost 0 bases, with 12 bases between them. The CDR3 bases are TGTGCCAGCAGTTTCGAGGGTGAGCTCTCCTACGAGCAGTACTTC. It specifies CASSFEGELSYEQYF.

This chain uses TRBV28 with TRBJ1-5; 9 nucleotides match TRBD1. The J segment lost 9 bases and the V segment lost 7 bases, leaving 10 bases of the junction unmatched. The CDR3 is 14 amino acids. The germline V gene has CDR1 MDHEN and CDR2 SYDVKM. For the CDR3, the DNA is TGTGCCAGCATCCTACAGGGGGCGCGTGGGCCCCAGCATTTT. Its protein is CASILQGARGPQHF.

This rearrangement joins TRBV5-1 to TRBJ2-6; no definite D call. Germline V gene data show CDR1 as SGHRS and CDR2 as YFSETQ. V dropped 5 bases and J dropped 0 bases, with 6 bases sitting between them. This CDR3 region has 14 residues. In DNA form, the CDR3 reads TGCGCCAGCAGGGACGTCTCTGGGGCCAACGTCCTGACTTTC. Translated, it gives CASRDVSGANVLTF.

The rearrangement links TRBV6-5 to TRBJ2-3; no clear D. CDR1 and CDR2 (germline): MNHEY, SVGAGI. This CDR3 is 11 amino acids long. V lost 6 bases and J 6 bases, leaving 7 bases between the germline ends. Here the CDR3 DNA reads TGTGCCAGCAGGTCCGAGGATACGCAGTATTTT. Translated, it gives CASRSEDTQYF.

The V gene is TRBV19, the J gene TRBJ2-3, with 7 positions matching TRBD2. The V segment lost 5 bases and the J segment 0 bases; nucleotides outside the gene matches: 5. CDR3 size: 15 residues. The germline V gene has CDR1 LNHDA and CDR2 SQIVND (reference sequence). This CDR3 is CASSVRAGSTDTQYF. The CDR3 nucleotides read TGTGCCAGTAGTGTGAGAGCGGGAAGCACAGATACGCAGTATTTT.

The gene calls are TRBV7-2 and TRBJ2-5, with D hard to call. Gene TRBJ2-7 matches the end of the DNA better, so the J call may be wrong. CDR3 length: 12 residues. Germline values: CDR1 SGHTA, CDR2 FQGNSA. The DNA of the CDR3 is TGTGCCAGCAGCTTTAGAGGAAGCGAGCAGTACTTC. Its translation is CASSFRGSEQYF.

This chain links TRBV5-1 with TRBJ2-7; 10 nucleotides align to TRBD1. Looked up from germline, CDR1 is SGHRS and CDR2 is YFSETQ. J was trimmed by 5 bases and V by 7 bases; bases with no gene match: 9. The CDR3 sequence is 14 residues long. The CDR3 DNA reads as TGCGCCAGCGAGATGGGGACAGGGGTCCACGAGCAGTACTTC. Protein sequence: CASEMGTGVHEQYF.

This rearrangement joins TRBV9 to TRBJ1-1; 7 nucleotides align to TRBD1. V trimming: 2 bases; J trimming: 3 bases; junction bases outside the gene matches: 4. The CDR3 totals 14 residues. The germline gives CDR1 SGDLS, CDR2 YYNGEE. CDR3 amino acids: CASSVGQDYTEAFF. CDR3 nucleotide sequence: TGTGCCAGCAGCGTCGGACAGGACTACACTGAAGCTTTCTTT.

The chain employs TRBV9 and TRBJ1-5; 8 bases map to TRBD1. The CDR3 length is 14 residues. The ends lost 4 bases at V and 6 bases at J; junction bases unmatched: 6. CDR1 is SGDLS, CDR2 YYNGEE, per germline. The CDR3 is CASSPGTGGQPQHF. CDR3 in DNA: TGTGCCAGCAGCCCCGGGACAGGAGGTCAGCCCCAGCATTTT.

This clone appeared a few times. The chain couples TRBV5-1 to TRBJ1-4; D perhaps matches TRBD1 (5 bases). This CDR3 has 11 residues. V was shortened by 3 bases and J by 16 bases, with 13 bases between the two germline ends. Germline CDR1 is SGHRS and CDR2 is YFSETQ. The CDR3 nucleotides read TGCGCCAGCAGCTCCGCGGGACGTCAGTTTTTT. Amino acids: CASSSAGRQFF.